The 11 T cell receptor beta chains below come from one sample, sequenced in a study of CD8+ T cells in alopecia areata. Indicated treatment: oral pan-JAK inhibitor, 5-10 mg twice daily. Sequencing relied on a cDNA template that was reverse transcribed from extracted RNA. Measured with immunoSEQ multiplex PCR; TCRdb has only the in-frame clones, and not every one. Found here are about 250,000 clones, over 45% of them singletons; the top ten hold about 0.9%. Sequences were derived from CD4+ T cells sorted from blood, sampled at approximately week 51, from a patient treated with tofacitinib. The receptors derive from a human donor with alopecia areata.

The chain employs TRBV29-1 and TRBJ1-1, with 7 nucleotides matching TRBD1. The CDR3 spans 13 residues. Unmatched junction bases numbered 5, after V lost 4 bases and J lost 3 bases. Per germline, CDR1 SQVTM and CDR2 ANQGSEA. CDR3 nucleotides: TGCAGCGTTGCAGGGGGAGTAGACACTGAAGCTTTCTTT. It encodes CSVAGGVDTEAFF.

The rearrangement links TRBV10-3 to TRBJ2-7; no firm D call. The CDR3 contains 15 residues. V gave up 0 bases and J gave up 0 bases, with 9 bases separating them. Germline V gene data show CDR1 as ENHRY and CDR2 as SYGVKD. The CDR3 sequence: CAISESRTASYEQYF. CDR3 coding DNA: TGTGCCATCAGTGAGTCTAGGACGGCCTCCTACGAGCAGTACTTC.

The J gene is TRBJ2-5, the V gene TRBV5-1; D assignment may be TRBD1 or TRBD2 (5 bases each). Germline V lookup: CDR1 SGHRS, CDR2 YFSETQ. The V end was cut by 4 bases, the J end by 3 bases, with 13 bases between. The CDR3 loop spans 14 amino acids. The CDR3 reads CASSTGTAKETQYF. CDR3 in DNA: TGCGCCAGCAGCACCGGGACGGCGAAAGAGACCCAGTACTTC.

V usage is TRBV25-1 and J usage is TRBJ2-1; TRBD2 matches 10 bases. In germline, CDR1 is MGHDK, CDR2 SYGVNS. Trimming removed 3 bases from V and 5 bases from J; junction bases left unmatched: 4. The CDR3 spans 15 residues. In DNA form, the CDR3 reads TGTGCCAGCAGTGACCCTAGCGGGGGTGACAATGAGCAGTTCTTC. Its translation is CASSDPSGGDNEQFF.

The CDR3 nucleotides read TGTGCCAGTAGTTTCTCGGCCGGGGGGCAGGAGACCCAGTACTTC. As protein: CASSFSAGGQETQYF. The rearrangement links TRBV19 to TRBJ2-5, with D perhaps TRBD2 (7 bases). The CDR3 sequence is 15 residues long. CDR1 and CDR2 from the germline V gene are LNHDA and SQIVND (reference sequence). Deletions cut 5 bases from V and 5 bases from J, with 18 bases between.

The V call is TRBV30, the J call TRBJ1-1, with D hard to call. The germline V gene has CDR1 GTSNPN and CDR2 SVGIG (reference sequence). This CDR3 contains 11 residues. The V end was cut by 2 bases, the J end by 6 bases, with 7 bases between. This CDR3 is CAWSPYPEAFF. As DNA, the CDR3 is TGTGCCTGGAGTCCGTACCCTGAAGCTTTCTTT.

The chain joins TRBV5-1 to TRBJ2-2, with D possibly being TRBD1 (7 bases). The CDR3 runs to 17 residues. Germline V CDR1 and CDR2: SGHRS, YFSETQ. Between the trimmed V and J ends, which lost 6 bases and 6 bases, there was a span of 24 bases. CDR3: CASTGDSPSEHAGELFF. CDR3 sequence (DNA): TGCGCCAGCACGGGGGACAGCCCCTCCGAACACGCCGGGGAGCTGTTTTTT.

Concerning this clone itself: Its ends do not fully match the called genes, so a read error is possible. The chain has TRBV13 and TRBJ1-2, with D possibly being TRBD1 (5 bases). The CDR3 is 13 amino acids. CDR1 PRHDT and CDR2 FYEKMQ come from the germline V gene (reference sequence). Here the CDR3 DNA reads TGTGCCAGCAGCCCCCGCGGGACGCGTGCCCTTCACTTC. Translating it yields CASSPRGTRALHF.

This clone was seen once. This chain joins TRBV5-6 and TRBJ2-5; maybe TRBD1 (5 bases). The ends were cut back, 5 bases at V and 1 base at J, with 9 bases in the middle. Germline CDR1 SGHDT, CDR2 YYEEEE. CDR3 length: 13 amino acids. The CDR3: CASSQDIQETQYF. CDR3 DNA sequence: TGTGCCAGCAGTCAGGACATCCAAGAGACCCAGTACTTC. Variable domain in full (rest from reference TRBV5-6 and TRBJ2-5): DAGVTQSPTHLIKTRGQQVTLRCSPKSGHDTVSWYQQALGQGPQFIFQYYEEEERQRGNFPDRFSGHQFPNYSSELNVNALLLGDSALYLCASSQDIQETQYFGPGTRLLVL.

The V call is TRBV29-1, the J call TRBJ2-7; D not resolved. The CDR3 covers 12 residues. V lost 6 bases and J 1 base, leaving 10 bases between the germline ends. Germline assignment: CDR1 SQVTM and CDR2 ANQGSEA. The CDR3 DNA sequence: TGCAGCGTCCGCTGGCGGTCCTACGAGCAGTACTTC. Its translation: CSVRWRSYEQYF.

This chain connects TRBV18 to TRBJ2-5; D is possibly TRBD1 (5 bases). Germline V CDR1 and CDR2: KGHSH, LQKENI. V was cut by 4 bases and J by 1 base, with 10 bases left in between. The CDR3 is made up of 14 amino acids. This CDR3 reads CASSQTTGQETQYF. CDR3 sequence (DNA): TGTGCCAGCTCACAAACTACAGGCCAAGAGACCCAGTACTTC.